The T cell receptor (beta chain) under discussion was sequenced for a study of low-dose radiotherapy and immunotherapy resistance in tumors. Indicated time point: before trial treatment. This clonotype has ten or more counts. The CDR3 consists of 15 residues. The germline V and J ends were trimmed by 8 bases and 1 base, with 18 bases remaining between them. Germline V gene lookup returns CDR1 DFQATT and CDR2 SNEGSKA (reference sequence). Primers targeting TRAV and TRBV primed first-strand cDNA, covering alpha and beta chains. TCRs were amplified for approximately 22 PCR cycles with a constant-region primer and V-primer adapter. TCRdb re-called the reads through MiXCR, storing one row per CDR3 protein. The sample consists of 85,000 to 100,000 distinct CDR3 sequences, 9.4% of them appearing once.

Here the sequenced sample was PBMCs, taken before treatment. The chain is built from TRBV20-1 and TRBJ1-5; maybe TRBD1 (6 bases). This sequence was found in a male donor with prostate cancer. In DNA form, the CDR3 reads TGCAGTTCCACGCTCGGGGGGGCAAGCAATCAGCCCCAGCATTTT. It specifies CSSTLGGASNQPQHF.